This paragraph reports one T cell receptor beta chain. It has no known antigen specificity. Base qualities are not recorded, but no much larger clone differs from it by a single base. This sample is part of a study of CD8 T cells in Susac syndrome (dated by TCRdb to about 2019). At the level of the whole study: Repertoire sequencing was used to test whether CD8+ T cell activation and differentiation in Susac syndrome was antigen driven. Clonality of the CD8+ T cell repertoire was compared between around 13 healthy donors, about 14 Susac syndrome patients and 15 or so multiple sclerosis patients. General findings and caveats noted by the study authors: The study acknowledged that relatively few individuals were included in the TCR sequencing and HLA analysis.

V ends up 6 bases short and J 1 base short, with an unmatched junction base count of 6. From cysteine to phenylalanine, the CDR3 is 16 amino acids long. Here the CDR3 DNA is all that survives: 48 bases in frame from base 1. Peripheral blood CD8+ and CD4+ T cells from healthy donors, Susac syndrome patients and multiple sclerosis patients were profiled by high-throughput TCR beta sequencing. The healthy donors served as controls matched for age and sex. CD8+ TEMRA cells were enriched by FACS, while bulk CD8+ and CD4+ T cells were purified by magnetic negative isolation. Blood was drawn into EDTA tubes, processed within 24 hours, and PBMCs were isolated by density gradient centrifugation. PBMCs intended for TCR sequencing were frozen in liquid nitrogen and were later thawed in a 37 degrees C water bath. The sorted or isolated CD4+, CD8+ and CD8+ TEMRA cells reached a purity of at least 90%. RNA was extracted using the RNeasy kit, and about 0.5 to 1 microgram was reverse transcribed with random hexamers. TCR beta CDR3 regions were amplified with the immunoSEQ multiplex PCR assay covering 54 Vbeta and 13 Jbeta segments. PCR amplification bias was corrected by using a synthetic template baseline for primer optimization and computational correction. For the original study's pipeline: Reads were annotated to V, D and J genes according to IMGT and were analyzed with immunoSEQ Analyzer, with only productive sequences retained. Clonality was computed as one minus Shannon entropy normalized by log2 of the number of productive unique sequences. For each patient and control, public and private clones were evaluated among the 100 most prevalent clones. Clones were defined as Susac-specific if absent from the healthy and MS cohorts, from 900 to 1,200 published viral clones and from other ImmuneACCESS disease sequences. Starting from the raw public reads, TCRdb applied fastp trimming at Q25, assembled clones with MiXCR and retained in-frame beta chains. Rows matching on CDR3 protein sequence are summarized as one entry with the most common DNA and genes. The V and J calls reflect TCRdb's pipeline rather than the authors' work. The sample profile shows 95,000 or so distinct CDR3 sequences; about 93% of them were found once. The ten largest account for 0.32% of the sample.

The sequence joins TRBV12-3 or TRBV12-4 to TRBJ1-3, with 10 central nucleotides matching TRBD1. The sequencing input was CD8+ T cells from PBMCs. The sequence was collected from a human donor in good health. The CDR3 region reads CASSWDRGFSGNTIYF. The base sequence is TGTGCCAGCAGCTGGGACAGGGGATTTTCTGGAAACACCATATATTTT.